The 19 T cell receptor beta chains listed next were all sequenced from one sample in a study of radiation and T cells in renal cell carcinoma (dated by TCRdb to 2018 to 2021). What this sample's time point label stands for: baseline pretreatment blood. The sample's treatment or condition label, decoded: 15 Gy SBRT to primary tumor, nephrectomy 4 weeks later. The library relied on the immunoSEQ multiplex PCR assay. TCRdb mirrors the immuneACCESS table, restricted to in-frame sequences. Some clones are absent from its copies; in checked studies, under half trace to an unresolved V gene, and the reason for the others is unknown. The sample table shows 100,000 to 150,000 clones, and roughly 80% are seen once. The ten biggest clones cover around 3% of the sample. The sequenced sample was blood, obtained from a patient whose treatment included radiotherapy and nephrectomy. These receptors were obtained from a woman in her sixties with renal cell carcinoma.

This CDR3 reads CASSTGVNKQYF. CDR3 bases: TGTGCCAGCAGTACGGGAGTTAACAAGCAGTACTTC. V usage is TRBV6-5 and J usage is TRBJ2-7, with D maybe TRBD2 (6 bases). The CDR3 contains 12 residues. Germline values: CDR1 MNHEY, CDR2 SVGAGI. V was shortened by 5 bases and J by 8 bases, with 13 bases between the two germline ends.

The V call is TRBV7-3, the J call TRBJ1-1, with D maybe TRBD1 (6 bases). Deletions cut 5 bases from V and 8 bases from J, with 15 bases between. The CDR3 sequence is 13 residues long. Germline-derived CDR1 and CDR2 are SGHTA and FQGTGA. CDR3 amino acids: CASSPNFDREAFF. The DNA for the CDR3 is TGTGCCAGCAGCCCAAACTTCGACAGGGAAGCTTTCTTT.

This clone was recorded a few times. The V gene is TRBV6-5, the J gene TRBJ2-7; no clear D. Germline CDR1 reads MNHEY; CDR2 reads SVGAGI. The CDR3 contains 13 residues. Trimming shortened V by 6 bases and J by 4 bases, and 13 bases separated the two germline ends. The CDR3 nucleotides read TGTGCCAGCAGGTCTTCCAAAGGGTACGAGCAGTACTTC. Translating it yields CASRSSKGYEQYF.

On this clone itself: At one end the junction does not follow the germline gene, possibly because of a read error. The rearrangement links TRBV7-7 to TRBJ1-5; maybe TRBD1 (6 bases). This CDR3 spans 16 amino acids. The V gene's germline CDR1 is SSHAT and CDR2 FNYEAQ (reference sequence). Here the CDR3 DNA reads TGTGCTAGCAGCTTAGCAAGGGGGTTGCCCAATCAGCCCCAGCATTTT. Its translation: CASSLARGLPNQPQHF.

V usage is TRBV5-6 and J usage is TRBJ1-2; 9 bases agree with TRBD1. CDR3 length: 13 amino acids. Germline CDR1 and CDR2: SGHDT and YYEEEE. V lost 5 bases and J lost 2; bases outside the gene matches: 1. CDR3 DNA: TGTGCCAGCAGGGACAGGGGAAACTATGGCTACACCTTC. This encodes CASRDRGNYGYTF.

The table lists this clone with a few counts. V is TRBV19 and J is TRBJ2-1; 10 bases line up with TRBD2. The CDR3 length is 19 residues. V shed 0 bases and J 4 bases; nucleotides not matched to a gene: 12. The germline V gene encodes CDR1 LNHDA and CDR2 SQIVND (reference sequence). The CDR3 reads CASSIDSLSGGRAYNEQFF. The CDR3 coding sequence is TGTGCCAGTAGTATAGACTCACTTAGCGGGGGGAGGGCTTACAATGAGCAGTTCTTC.

The chain couples TRBV5-5 to TRBJ2-7, with a tentative D call TRBD2 (6 bases). This CDR3 spans 14 amino acids. V shed 0 bases and J shed 0 bases, with 7 bases lying between them. CDR1 is SGHKS, CDR2 YYEKEE, per germline (reference sequence). CDR3 in DNA: TGTGCCAGCAGCTTGGTAGCGGACTCCTACGAGCAGTACTTC. Translated: CASSLVADSYEQYF.

The V call is TRBV5-1, the J call TRBJ2-7; 8 bases agree with TRBD2. The junction had 9 bases not matched to a gene; V was cut back by 5 bases and J by 5 bases. CDR3 length equals 14 residues. Per germline, CDR1 SGHRS and CDR2 YFSETQ. CDR3 in amino acids: CASRGGGRRNEQYF. In DNA form, the CDR3 reads TGCGCCAGCAGGGGAGGCGGGAGGCGGAACGAGCAGTACTTC.

The rearrangement links TRBV6-1 to TRBJ2-2; D not certain. The germline V gene encodes CDR1 MNHNS and CDR2 SASEGT. The CDR3 sequence is 14 residues long. The V and J ends lost 6 bases and 4 bases respectively, with 12 bases between them. This chain's CDR3 is CASRQESFTGELFF. In DNA form, the CDR3 reads TGTGCCAGCAGACAAGAAAGTTTCACCGGGGAGCTGTTTTTT.

The rearrangement uses TRBV5-4 and TRBJ1-2; D call uncertain. Trimming shortened V by 3 bases and J by 4 bases, and 10 bases separated the two germline ends. The CDR3 consists of 13 residues. Germline V lookup: CDR1 SGHNT, CDR2 YYREEE (reference sequence). The CDR3 sequence: CASSSWEVYGYTF. CDR3 coding DNA: TGTGCCAGCAGCTCATGGGAGGTCTATGGCTACACCTTC.

This clone was recorded a few times. The chain has TRBV4-2 and TRBJ2-1; D gene unclear. The CDR3 sequence is 13 residues long. Germline CDR1 is LGHNA and CDR2 is YNFKEQ. V lost 4 bases to trimming and J lost 8 bases, with 12 bases between them. Here the CDR3 DNA reads TGTGCCAGCAGCCTAACCGATCGAGATGAGCAGTTCTTC. Its protein product is CASSLTDRDEQFF.

Remarks on this clone: One end of the junction does not line up with germline, which may come from a read error. This chain uses TRBV11-3 with TRBJ2-1, with 10 bases matching TRBD2. The germline V gene encodes CDR1 SGHNT and CDR2 YENEEA. This CDR3 comprises 15 residues. The CDR3 coding sequence is TGTGCCGGCAGCTTAGATACTAGCGGGATAAATGAGCAGTTCTTC. It specifies CAGSLDTSGINEQFF.

The chain carries TRBV28 and TRBJ1-1; tentatively, D is TRBD1 (5 bases). Looked up from germline, CDR1 is MDHEN and CDR2 is SYDVKM. This CDR3 has 15 residues. Trimming removed 4 bases from V and 0 bases from J, with 12 bases in between. The CDR3 DNA sequence: TGTGCCAGCAGTTCCCGACAGATTATGAACACTGAAGCTTTCTTT. It is translated as CASSSRQIMNTEAFF.

V usage is TRBV2 and J usage is TRBJ1-3; D might be TRBD1 (5 bases). V was cut by 0 bases and J by 0 bases, with 9 bases left in between. Germline values: CDR1 SNHLY, CDR2 FYNNEI. The CDR3 extends over 16 amino acids. CDR3 residues: CASSEAEGISGNTIYF. The CDR3 bases are TGTGCCAGCAGTGAAGCAGAGGGGATCTCTGGAAACACCATATATTTT.

The V gene is TRBV6-1, the J gene TRBJ1-5; D possibly corresponds to TRBD1 (6 bases). The CDR3 has 14 residues. Trimming left V 1 base short and J 9 bases short, with 13 bases between. Germline CDR1 reads MNHNS; CDR2 reads SASEGT. The CDR3 DNA is TGTGCCAGCAGTGAAGGGGGGGCCGGGCTGCCCCAGCATTTT. Its protein is CASSEGGAGLPQHF.

The V gene is TRBV6-1, the J gene TRBJ1-1; D is uncertain. The CDR3 spans 15 residues. The germline CDR1 and CDR2 sequences are MNHNS and SASEGT. V lost 6 bases to trimming and J lost 6 bases, with 20 bases between them. The CDR3 loop is CASRGGGGKVAEAFF. CDR3 sequence (DNA): TGTGCCAGCAGGGGAGGTGGAGGAAAGGTTGCTGAAGCTTTCTTT.

This chain connects TRBV5-1 to TRBJ2-1; no reliable D call. Trimming removed 1 base at V and 5 bases at J, with 7 bases between. Germline V gives CDR1 SGHRS, CDR2 YFSETQ. This CDR3 contains 13 residues. This CDR3 reads CASSLNKDNEQFF. The CDR3 nucleotides are TGCGCCAGCAGCTTGAATAAAGACAATGAGCAGTTCTTC. The full variable domain, with the rest looked up from reference TRBV5-1 and TRBJ2-1, is KAGVTQTPRYLIKTRGQQVTLSCSPISGHRSVSWYQQTPGQGLQFLFEYFSETQRNKGNFPGRFSGRQFSNSRSEMNVSTLELGDSALYLCASSLNKDNEQFFGPGTRLTVL.

The rearrangement joins TRBV5-1 to TRBJ1-1; D gene ambiguous. CDR1 SGHRS and CDR2 YFSETQ come from the germline V gene. The V end lost 0 bases, the J end lost 5 bases, and 8 bases lay between the germline ends. The CDR3 consists of 13 residues. The CDR3 DNA is TGCGCCAGCAGCTTGGCTGGGGTTACTGAAGCTTTCTTT. This sequence encodes CASSLAGVTEAFF.

V and J are TRBV5-1 and TRBJ1-2; D uncertain. This CDR3 has 15 amino acids. The V and J ends lost 4 bases and 1 base respectively, with 14 bases between them. Germline CDR1 reads SGHRS; CDR2 reads YFSETQ. This CDR3 is CASSILPGLNYGYTF. The CDR3 region has the DNA TGCGCCAGCAGCATCTTACCGGGCCTTAACTATGGCTACACCTTC.